This T cell receptor beta chain comes out of a study of PD-1 blockade in classical Hodgkin lymphoma (TCRdb year 2020). About the investigation overall: Nivolumab dosing was 3 mg/kg intravenously every 2 weeks, continuing until either disease progression or unacceptable toxicity. The study used CyTOF and TCR beta sequencing to define a peripheral blood immune signature of response to PD-1 blockade in classical Hodgkin lymphoma.

As to this clone: No cognate antigen has been identified for it. No base quality information exists; no much larger clone differs at one position.

The full study reports these points: Baseline TCR diversity was reported to be lower in newly diagnosed patients than in healthy donors, and even lower in relapsed/refractory patients. Trial patients achieving complete response had baseline diversity similar to newly diagnosed patients, whereas partial responders and progressors had significantly lower diversity. Only a single clinical trial cohort was studied, and what caused the repertoire differences, possibly disease activity or prior therapy, remained undefined. Lower diversity was observed in patients in whom nivolumab was started less than 1 year after ASCT, and these patients were excluded from later analyses so that confounding by immune reconstitution would be avoided. CD4+ but not CD8+ TCR diversity rose significantly by C4D1 (p=0.0027 vs p=0.16), most apparent in complete responders (p=0.02).

What the time point label conveys for this sample: cycle 1 day 1 (C1D1), immediately before nivolumab initiation. Relapse after autologous stem cell transplantation had occurred in all trial patients, and cohorts A, B and C were distinguished by prior brentuximab vedotin exposure. The trial cohort was composed of around 60 patients with relapsed/refractory classical Hodgkin lymphoma, for whom complete response, partial response or progressive disease was recorded as best overall response. Trial patients were treated with single-agent nivolumab in the multi-cohort phase II CheckMate 205 trial. An independent review committee assessed best overall response by applying the 2007 International Working Group response criteria. Trial PBMCs were collected immediately before nivolumab initiation (C1D1) and during therapy at cycle 2 day 1 and cycle 4 day 1. Peripheral blood was collected in 8 mL Vacutainer Cell Preparation Tubes, from which PBMCs were isolated by centrifugation and then cryopreserved.

The Qiagen DNeasy kit was used to extract genomic DNA from unsorted PBMCs and from the negatively selected CD4+ and CD8+ fractions. TCR beta CDR3 regions were subjected to amplification by immunoSEQ multiplex PCR with primers that anneal to V and J segments. A synthetic immune receptor repertoire was used to minimize amplification bias, and remaining bias was computationally removed after sequencing. The authors' analysis ran thus. Repertoire diversity was quantified as the Shannon entropy index using custom Python scripts. The unsorted, CD4+ and CD8+ repertoires were each analyzed separately, with the exception of combined analyses, where CD4+ and CD8+ sequences were merged in silico. Clonal expansion was defined as a frequency increase of at least 2-fold after treatment compared with C1D1, and clones undetected at baseline were assigned a pseudocount of 0.5. Singleton clones were defined as clones with 0 or 1 copy at C1D1, and non-singleton clones were defined as clones with 2 or more copies. Clones expanded in unsorted samples were annotated as CD4+, CD8+ or unknown by matching protein sequences in sorted samples from the same patient. Diversity changes from C1D1 to C4D1 were tested in paired samples using Wilcoxon tests. This immuneACCESS table, as held by TCRdb, lists in-frame sequences with V and J called but not all clones. Of the missing ones, under half trace to an unresolved V gene in checked studies; the others have no known cause. The DNA gave D and trimming, while V, J and clone size come from that table. The sample table holds tens of thousands of clones, of which around 90% were seen once. About 20% of the sample is in the top ten clones.

According to the germline V gene, CDR1 reads SGHTA and CDR2 reads FQGNSA. V is clipped by 1 base and J by 10 bases, and the sequence between their germline boundaries is 19 bases long. The cysteine opens and the phenylalanine closes a CDR3 of 15 amino acids. Of the read, only the CDR3 DNA is kept; its 45 bases are in frame from base 1. The chain couples TRBV7-2 to TRBJ1-1; a tentative D match to TRBD1 spans 5 bases. The clonotype was recovered from a human donor with classical Hodgkin lymphoma. The material sequenced was peripheral blood mononuclear cells (PBMCs), taken at baseline. The CDR3 protein: CASSLEPRDPGGAFF. The bases read TGTGCCAGCAGCTTAGAGCCCCGGGACCCGGGAGGAGCTTTCTTT. Reference TRBV7-2 and TRBJ1-1 genes cover what lies past the CDR3, so the full variable domain is GAGVSQSPSNKVTEKGKDVELRCDPISGHTALYWYRQSLGQGLEFLIYFQGNSAPDKSGLPSDRFSAERTGGSVSTLTIQRTQQEDSAVYLCASSLEPRDPGGAFFGQGTRLTVV.